A selection of T cell receptor beta chains follows, all from one sample in a study of human T cells and chemical hapten exposure. TCRdb reanalysed the RACE reads using MiXCR and keeps one entry per CDR3 protein. The sample carries 380,000 or so distinct CDR3 sequences, 4.8% recorded once. This specimen was whole blood, taken in connection with sensitization to the hapten diphenylcyclopropenone (DPC). All receptors derive from a woman aged 45-65 years with alopecia areata. Some clones in this sample may be carry-over from other donors' samples. Both conserved end residues are part of each CDR3. D genes are given only for firm matches. Rows may omit the clone size; those that give it use once, few, many or a size class.

J	V	D	size	CDR3	DNA
TRBJ2-3	TRBV7-2	NA	few	CASSTRLSQYF	TGTGCCAGCAGCACACGACTAAGCCAGTATTTT
TRBJ1-5	TRBV12-3/TRBV12-4	TRBD1	many	CASSLTGNQPQHF	TGTGCCAGCAGTTTGACAGGGAATCAGCCCCAGCATTTT
TRBJ2-7	TRBV5-4	NA	few	CASSFGALSYEQYF	TGTGCCAGCAGCTTTGGCGCGCTGTCCTACGAGCAGTACTTC
TRBJ1-4	TRBV20-1	NA	few	CSARDIWQTGGKLFF	TGCAGTGCTAGAGATATCTGGCAGACAGGCGGAAAACTGTTTTTT
TRBJ2-7	TRBV5-1	TRBD2	NA	CASSLGRSGELYEQYF	TGCGCCAGCAGCTTGGGACGTAGCGGGGAACTCTACGAGCAGTACTTC
TRBJ2-7	TRBV7-8	TRBD1	many	CASSSTGQVLSYEQYF	TGTGCCAGCAGCTCTACAGGACAGGTCCTCTCCTACGAGCAGTACTTC
TRBJ2-2	TRBV6-5	TRBD1	few	CASTTTTPGQGIGELFF	TGTGCCAGCACCACAACGACGCCGGGACAGGGGATCGGGGAGCTGTTTTTT
TRBJ2-4	TRBV28	TRBD1	many	CASSLTGGGKNIQYF	TGTGCCAGCAGTCTAACAGGGGGAGGCAAAAACATTCAGTACTTC
TRBJ1-4	TRBV7-2	NA	many	CASSLVGEKLFF	TGTGCCAGCAGCTTAGTGGGGGAAAAACTGTTTTTT
TRBJ1-1	TRBV12-3/TRBV12-4	NA	NA	CASSLRPGRHTEAFF	TGTGCCAGCAGTTTGCGGCCAGGGCGGCACACTGAAGCTTTCTTT
TRBJ2-2	TRBV6-4	TRBD1	many	CASVTGEKNTGELFF	TGTGCCAGCGTAACAGGGGAAAAAAACACCGGGGAGCTGTTTTTT